This T cell receptor beta chain was profiled in a study of post-analysis software for immune sequencing data. Regarding the study as a whole: Higher frequency in patients than in controls was seen for roughly five TRBV segments, with TRBV5-6, TRBV5-1 and TRBV20-1 among them.

This clonotype was counted ten times or more. Its antigen is currently unknown. The CDR3 is 15 amino acids. With 4 bases clipped from V and 6 bases from J, the junction kept 2 bases outside the gene matches. Presence of unique molecular identifiers characterized the TCR beta cDNA libraries. TCRdb re-analysed the PCR reads in MiXCR, keeping a single row per CDR3 protein. The sample records some 500,000 distinct CDR3 sequences, approximately 45% being singletons. This TCR was recovered from a girl between 5 and 17 years old with multiple sclerosis. The chain employs TRBV12-3 or TRBV12-4 and TRBJ2-1; TRBD2 matches 14 bases. The sequenced sample consisted of blood. The CDR3 DNA sequence: TGTGCCAGCAGTTCTGGACTAGCGGGAGGCAATGAGCAGTTCTTC. Its translation is CASSSGLAGGNEQFF.